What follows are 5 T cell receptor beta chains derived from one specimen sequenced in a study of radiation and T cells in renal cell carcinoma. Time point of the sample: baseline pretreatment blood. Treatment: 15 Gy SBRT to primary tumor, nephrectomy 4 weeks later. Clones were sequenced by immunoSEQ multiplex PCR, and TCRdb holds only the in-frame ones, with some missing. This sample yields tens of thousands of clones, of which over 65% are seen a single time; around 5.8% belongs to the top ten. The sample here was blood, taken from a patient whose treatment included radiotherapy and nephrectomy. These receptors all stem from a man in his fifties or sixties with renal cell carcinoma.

The CDR3 DNA reads TGTGCCAGCAGCAGAGGGGGACAGGGTATCCACACCGGGGAGCTGTTTTTT. Translated: CASSRGGQGIHTGELFF. This rearrangement joins TRBV5-8 to TRBJ2-2; 9 bases fit TRBD1. The length of the CDR3 is 17 residues. The ends lost 4 bases at V and 3 bases at J; junction bases unmatched: 10. Germline CDR1 is SGHTS and CDR2 is YDEGEE. Full variable domain (remainder filled in from reference TRBV5-8 and TRBJ2-2): EAGVTQSPTHLIKTRGQQATLRCSPISGHTSVYWYQQALGLGLQFLLWYDEGEERNRGNFPPRFSGRQFPNYSSELNVNALELEDSALYLCASSRGGQGIHTGELFFGEGSRLTVL.

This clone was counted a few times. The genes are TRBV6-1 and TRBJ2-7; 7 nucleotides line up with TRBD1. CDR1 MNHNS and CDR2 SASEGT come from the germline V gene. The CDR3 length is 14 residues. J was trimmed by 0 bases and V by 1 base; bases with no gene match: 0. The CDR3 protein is CASSEGDSSYEQYF. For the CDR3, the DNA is TGTGCCAGCAGTGAAGGGGACAGCTCCTACGAGCAGTACTTC.

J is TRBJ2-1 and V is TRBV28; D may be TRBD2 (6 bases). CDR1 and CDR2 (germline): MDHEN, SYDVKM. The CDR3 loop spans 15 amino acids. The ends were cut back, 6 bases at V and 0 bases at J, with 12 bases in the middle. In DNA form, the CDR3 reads TGTGCCAGCAGCTCCATAGCGGTCTCCTACAATGAGCAGTTCTTC. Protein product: CASSSIAVSYNEQFF.

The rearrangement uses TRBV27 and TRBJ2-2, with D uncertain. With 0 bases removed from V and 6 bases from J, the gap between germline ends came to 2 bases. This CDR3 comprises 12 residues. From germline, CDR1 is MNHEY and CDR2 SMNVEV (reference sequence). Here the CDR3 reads CASSLSAGELFF. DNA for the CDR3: TGTGCCAGCAGTTTATCAGCCGGGGAGCTGTTTTTT.

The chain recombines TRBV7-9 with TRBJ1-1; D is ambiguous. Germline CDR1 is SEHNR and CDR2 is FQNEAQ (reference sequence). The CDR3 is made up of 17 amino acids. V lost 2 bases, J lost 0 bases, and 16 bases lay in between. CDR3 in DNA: TGTGCCAGCAGCTTATCGCCCCGCCTCCCAATGAACACTGAAGCTTTCTTT. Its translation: CASSLSPRLPMNTEAFF.